This T cell receptor beta chain originates from a study of radiotherapy plus CTLA-4 blockade in lung cancer. For the study at large: Disease control was present in 31% of patients, and objective responses in roughly 17%.

J gave up 7 bases and V 7 bases, and 8 bases lay outside the gene matches. The germline CDR1 and CDR2 sequences are SGHNT and YYREEE (reference sequence). There are 14 residues in the CDR3. Those patients who had chemo-refractory metastatic non-small-cell lung cancer were given focal radiation along with CTLA-4 blockade through ipilimumab. A few counts support this clone. The antigen is not known. Data came from immunoSEQ multiplex PCR; TCRdb stores just in-frame clones and leaves some out. The table shows approximately 41,000 clones, with 70% to 80% occurring only once. Study results and caveats: Researchers report tumor-derived TCR clones expanding in blood after radiotherapy plus ipilimumab.

The sample consisted of peripheral blood, taken from a patient treated with radiotherapy plus ipilimumab. The chain recombines TRBV5-4 with TRBJ2-1; 10 positions match TRBD2. This receptor was taken from a human donor with non-small cell lung cancer who had stable disease on radiotherapy plus ipilimumab. The DNA of the CDR3 is TGTGCCAGCGGACCCGGACTAGCGGAGAATGAGCAGTTCTTC. This translates into CASGPGLAENEQFF.